These 12 T cell receptor beta chains were all obtained from the same sample, sequenced in a study of shared clonotypes between healthy human individuals. Profiled with immunoSEQ multiplex PCR; TCRdb holds only in-frame clones, not every one. The data show about 690,000 clones, roughly 87% seen once. Sequences were obtained from memory CD8+ T cells from PBMCs. As for subset: CD45RO+ cells pooled with CCR7-negative TemRA cells. Receptor source: a man between 18 and 29 years old in good health. Some clones in this sample may be carry-over from other donors' samples.

The chain recombines TRBV4-2 with TRBJ2-1, with unresolved D. This CDR3 contains 18 residues. Germline loops: CDR1 LGHNA, CDR2 YNFKEQ. Deletions cut 4 bases from V and 3 bases from J, with 22 bases between. CDR3 residues: CASSLQDMTRLDYNEQFF. CDR3 DNA: TGTGCCAGCAGCCTCCAAGACATGACAAGGCTCGACTACAATGAGCAGTTCTTC.

V usage is TRBV11-2 and J usage is TRBJ1-1, with D unresolved. The CDR3 is 15 residues long. Between the trimmed V and J ends, which lost 0 bases and 0 bases, there was a span of 8 bases. Germline V gives CDR1 SGHAT, CDR2 FQNNGV. CDR3 sequence (DNA): TGTGCCAGCAGCTTAGATCGATCCCTGAACACTGAAGCTTTCTTT. Translation gives CASSLDRSLNTEAFF.

This sequence joins TRBV18 and TRBJ1-1, with D uncertain. The CDR3 length is 11 residues. Germline V gene data show CDR1 as KGHSH and CDR2 as LQKENI. Trimming stripped 4 bases from V and 3 bases from J, with 3 bases between. DNA of the CDR3: TGTGCCAGCTCACGGGACACTGAAGCTTTCTTT. Protein: CASSRDTEAFF.

The rearrangement joins TRBV6-5 to TRBJ2-7, with D possibly TRBD1 on 5 matching bases. The V end was cut by 6 bases, the J end by 0 bases, with 9 bases between. The V gene's germline CDR1 is MNHEY and CDR2 SVGAGI. This CDR3 has 13 amino acids. The DNA for the CDR3 is TGTGCCAGCAGGCAACAGGTCTCCTACGAGCAGTACTTC. The encoded protein is CASRQQVSYEQYF.

The chain is built from TRBV4-1 and TRBJ2-7; no reliable D call. Trimming pared 0 bases from V and 4 bases from J, leaving 7 bases between. The CDR3 covers 13 residues. Germline-derived CDR1 and CDR2 are MGHRA and YSYEKL. The CDR3, as DNA: TGCGCCAGCAGCCAAGATGTTTCTTACGAGCAGTACTTC. It yields the protein CASSQDVSYEQYF.

This chain joins TRBV10-2 and TRBJ2-7; D is perhaps TRBD1 or TRBD2 (5 bases each). The CDR3 is 12 residues long. Germline CDR1 reads WSHSY; CDR2 reads SAAADI. The V end lost 8 bases, the J end lost 6 bases, and 14 bases lay between the germline ends. The DNA of the CDR3 is TGCGCCAGCTGGGACCCACCCTTCGAGCAGTACTTC. Residues: CASWDPPFEQYF.

The chain links TRBV9 to TRBJ1-1, with TRBD1 matching over 8 bases. Losses at the gene ends were 3 bases for V and 1 base for J; bases not matched to a gene: 2. The CDR3 consists of 14 residues. Germline CDR1 reads SGDLS; CDR2 reads YYNGEE. CDR3 DNA sequence: TGTGCCAGCAGCGCTGGGACAGGGAACACTGAAGCTTTCTTT. Amino acid sequence: CASSAGTGNTEAFF.

The chain links TRBV15 to TRBJ1-1, with D possibly being TRBD1 (5 bases). Trimming removed 3 bases from V and 5 bases from J, with 13 bases in between. This CDR3 is 14 amino acids long. Germline CDR1 reads LNHNV; CDR2 reads YYDKDF (reference sequence). DNA of the CDR3: TGTGCCACCAGCAGGGAGGGGACGCGGACTGAAGCTTTCTTT. This encodes CATSREGTRTEAFF.

This clone appeared a few times. The chain carries TRBV19 and TRBJ2-2; D may correspond to TRBD1 or TRBD2 (5 bases each). Trimming took 3 bases from V and 3 from J, leaving 23 bases between them. The V gene's germline CDR1 is LNHDA and CDR2 SQIVND (reference sequence). The CDR3 length is 19 residues. The DNA for the CDR3 is TGTGCCAGTAGTATGAATGCTAGGGACCCCCCTTATTACACCGGGGAGCTGTTTTTT. Encoded protein: CASSMNARDPPYYTGELFF.

CDR3 sequence: CASSLNSGSVFYEQYF. The CDR3 nucleotides read TGTGCCAGCAGCCTGAATAGCGGGAGTGTTTTTTACGAGCAGTACTTC. The gene calls are TRBV27 and TRBJ2-7; 9 nucleotides line up with TRBD2. V lost 6 bases, J lost 4 bases, and 13 bases stayed unmatched. The germline V gene has CDR1 MNHEY and CDR2 SMNVEV (reference sequence). The CDR3 is made up of 16 amino acids.

V is TRBV5-1 and J is TRBJ2-2, with unresolved D. The germline V gene has CDR1 SGHRS and CDR2 YFSETQ. This CDR3 is 11 amino acids long. Trimming removed 5 bases at V and 7 bases at J, with 6 bases between. The CDR3 nucleotides are TGCGCCAGCAGGGTGAACGGGGAGCTGTTTTTT. Amino acid sequence: CASRVNGELFF.

The J gene is TRBJ2-1, the V gene TRBV9, with 7 positions matching TRBD2. J was trimmed by 5 bases and V by 1 base; bases with no gene match: 15. The CDR3 contains 18 residues. Germline V gene data show CDR1 as SGDLS and CDR2 as YYNGEE. The CDR3 loop is CASSVNPGGGALDNEQFF. CDR3 in DNA: TGTGCCAGCAGCGTAAACCCCGGGGGAGGGGCTTTGGACAATGAGCAGTTCTTC.